This T cell receptor beta chain comes out of a study of T cells in Graves' hyperthyroidism and ophthalmopathy. Regions amplified from RNA transcripts were the TCR beta CDR3 regions. TCR CDR3 underwent first-round RT-PCR with the HTBI primer set. MiXCR was run by TCRdb on the multiplex PCR reads, yielding one entry per CDR3 protein. The sample lists a few hundred thousand distinct CDR3 sequences; approximately 15% were seen once. With respect to this clonotype: It may be a read error: a sequence one base away is much more abundant.

Patients were aged 18 to 65, had disease duration under 2 months, and had newly diagnosed hyperthyroidism. On the basis of clinical symptoms, serum thyroxine and TRAb, thyroid ultrasound and orbital computed tomography, diagnoses were made. There are 11 residues in the CDR3. The source material was blood. The chain combines TRBV12-3 or TRBV12-4 with TRBJ2-7; a possible D gene is TRBD1 (6 bases). The TCR originated in a woman younger than 45 with Graves' hyperthyroidism. The CDR3 reads CACRSGEEQYF. The CDR3 DNA is TGTGCCTGCAGATCAGGGGAAGAGCAGTACTTC.